Below are 26 T cell receptor beta chains sequenced from a single sample in a study of tumor-infiltrating lymphocytes in primary liver carcinoma. Germline DNA was also extracted, and blood RNA was taken from unsorted whole blood. The authors made TCR beta cDNA from approximately 500 ng total RNA with a constant-region primer. The TCR beta library was amplified through three nested multiplex PCR rounds in a modified ARM-PCR procedure. TRBV1-TRBV30 forward primers paired with a C-beta reverse primer drove the first two PCR rounds, 10 cycles each. Via MiXCR, TCRdb re-called the multiplex PCR reads, giving one row per CDR3 protein. Among 310,000 or so distinct CDR3 sequences, almost 60% were seen once, and the ten largest hold approximately 17%. Sequenced input: peripheral blood. Receptors originate from a woman between 25 and 40 years old with primary liver carcinoma and hepatitis B virus infection.

A remark on this clonotype: This CDR3 is missing its conserved last phenylalanine or tryptophan, likely due to a read error. The gene calls are TRBV11-2 and TRBJ2-7; no clear D gene. This CDR3 comprises 15 residues. Germline assignment: CDR1 SGHAT and CDR2 FQNNGV. The CDR3 sequence: CASSLAPRQGYEQYI. The CDR3 bases are TGTGCCAGTAGCTTAGCCCCGAGGCAAGGCTACGAGCAGTACATC.

This clonotype has more than one count but fewer than ten. A junction end diverges from the germline sequence, so it may reflect a read error. The chain uses TRBV4-2 and TRBJ2-1, with D tentatively TRBD1 or TRBD2 (5 bases each). Germline loops: CDR1 LGHNA, CDR2 YNFKEQ. The CDR3 is 15 residues long. CDR3 sequence: CASSHPRGPNNEQFF. The CDR3 DNA sequence: TGCGCCAGCAGCCACCCTCGGGGCCCTAACAATGAGCAGTTCTTC.

This chain's CDR3 is CAGTLKQGANYGYTF. The CDR3 DNA reads as TGTGCCGGCACCCTTAAGCAGGGAGCTAACTATGGCTACACCTTC. The chain joins TRBV6-5 to TRBJ1-2; a weak D match, TRBD1 (5 bases). Germline CDR1 reads MNHEY; CDR2 reads SVGAGI. Trimming cost V 11 bases and J 0 bases, with 19 bases left between them. The CDR3 spans 15 residues.

The chain employs TRBV30 and TRBJ2-7, with a possible D match to TRBD2 (6 bases). Germline V lookup: CDR1 GTSNPN, CDR2 SVGIG (reference sequence). Trimming left V 3 bases short and J 4 bases short, with 10 bases between. The CDR3 has 12 amino acids. CDR3 bases: TGTGCCTGGAGCAGTCTAGCGTACGAGCAGTACTTC. This codes for CAWSSLAYEQYF.

Of note for this clonotype: This may be a read error: a much more frequent sequence differs by one nucleotide. This chain uses TRBV6-1 with TRBJ2-3; perhaps D is TRBD1 or TRBD2 (5 bases each). Germline CDR1 MNHNS, CDR2 SASEGT. The CDR3 contains 13 residues. Trimming cost V 4 bases and J 8 bases, with 13 bases left between them. The CDR3, as DNA: TGTGCCAGCAGTGTTCGGGACGCAGGTACGCAGTATTTT. It yields the protein CASSVRDAGTQYF.

This clonotype was observed at least ten times. CDR3: CASSPRRVEQYF. CDR3 bases: TGTGCCAGCAGTCCCCGCCGTGTCGAGCAGTACTTC. V is TRBV6-2 or TRBV6-3 and J is TRBJ2-7; unclear D gene. Germline V gene lookup returns CDR1 MNHEY and CDR2 SVGEGT. CDR3 length: 12 residues. V was pared by 5 bases and J by 6 bases, with 11 bases between.

This clonotype was seen many times. The chain couples TRBV29-1 to TRBJ2-1, with TRBD2 matching over 7 bases. The V and J ends lost 5 bases and 2 bases, in that order; junction bases with no gene match: 6. CDR1 and CDR2 from the germline V gene are SQVTM and ANQGSEA. This CDR3 comprises 14 residues. Here the CDR3 DNA reads TGCAGCGTTTGTGGCGGGAGCACCTACAATGAGCAGTTCTTC. Its translation: CSVCGGSTYNEQFF.

Comment on this clonotype: A read error is possible here, since a much larger clone lies one base away. V usage is TRBV6-5 and J usage is TRBJ2-3; 7 bases are shared with TRBD1. Germline V gene sequence: CDR1 MNHEY, CDR2 SVGAGI. The CDR3 extends over 16 amino acids. The CDR3 DNA reads TGTGCCAGCGCCTTCACAGGGGTATTTTCCACAGATCCGCAGTATTTT. The encoded protein is CASAFTGVFSTDPQYF.

This clonotype was counted many times. The J gene is TRBJ2-2, the V gene TRBV4-1; D unresolved. This CDR3 has 15 residues. Germline V CDR1 and CDR2: MGHRA, YSYEKL. V lost 3 bases and J 3 bases, leaving 11 bases between the germline ends. The CDR3 region has the DNA TGCGCCAGCAGCCATGCCGACTTCGACACCGGGGAGCTGTTTTTT. It is translated as CASSHADFDTGELFF.

Turning to this clonotype: This may come from a read error, since a much larger clone is one base off. Written as DNA, the CDR3 is TGTGCCAGCAGTTACTCATCCGGGGGGACTGGGAACTATGGCTACACCTTC. Translating it yields CASSYSSGGTGNYGYTF. The gene calls are TRBV6-6 and TRBJ1-2; tentative D call: TRBD1 (5 bases). The CDR3 is 17 amino acids. The V end was cut by 0 bases, the J end by 2 bases, with 16 bases between. Germline CDR1 MNHNY, CDR2 SVGAGI (reference sequence).

Comment on this clonotype: The CDR3 end shows no conserved phenylalanine or tryptophan, and so a read error is likely. The V call is TRBV6-1, the J call TRBJ2-1; D remains ambiguous. This CDR3 contains 13 residues. Germline V gene data show CDR1 as MNHNS and CDR2 as SASEGT. Between the trimmed V and J ends, which lost 7 bases and 5 bases, there was a span of 12 bases. Written as DNA, the CDR3 is TGTGCCAGCATAGCAGGCCTGAACAATGAGCAGTTCTTA. Amino acids: CASIAGLNNEQFL.

This clonotype was seen ten or more times. This chain joins TRBV6-2 or TRBV6-3 and TRBJ2-4, with 14 bases that match TRBD2. CDR1 and CDR2 from the germline V gene are MNHEY and SVGEGT. CDR3 length: 17 residues. Trimming cost V 2 bases and J 5 bases; bases outside gene matches: 5. In nucleotides, the CDR3 is TGTGCCAGCAGTTACCGGCCGGGACTAGCGGGAGAAAACATTCAGTACTTC. Its protein product is CASSYRPGLAGENIQYF.

In nucleotides, the CDR3 is TGCAGCGTTGATTGGGACATAGATGGGGATGAGCAGTTCTTC. It translates to CSVDWDIDGDEQFF. J is TRBJ2-1 and V is TRBV29-1; TRBD1 is a possible D gene (6 bases). CDR3 size: 14 residues. Trimming pared 3 bases from V and 8 bases from J, leaving 17 bases between. Germline V gene data show CDR1 as SQVTM and CDR2 as ANQGSEA.

This clonotype was detected only a few times. The J gene is TRBJ2-3, the V gene TRBV29-1, with TRBD2 matching over 10 bases. After removal of 5 bases from V and 1 base from J, the junction contained 9 bases not matched to a gene. The CDR3 is 16 residues long. The germline gives CDR1 SQVTM, CDR2 ANQGSEA. The CDR3 DNA is TGCAGCGTTCTACCTCGGACTAGCGGCGGCACAGATACGCAGTATTTT. Translating it yields CSVLPRTSGGTDTQYF.

The V and J genes are TRBV12-3 or TRBV12-4 and TRBJ1-1; TRBD1 might be the D (5 bases). The V end was cut by 6 bases, the J end by 4 bases, with 12 bases between. CDR3 length: 13 residues. This chain's CDR3 is CASRGEGSTEAFF. The CDR3, as DNA: TGTGCCAGCAGGGGGGAGGGGAGCACTGAAGCTTTCTTT.

The chain couples TRBV7-8 to TRBJ2-4, with D perhaps matching TRBD2 (5 bases). There are 15 residues in the CDR3. V was shortened by 1 base and J by 1 base, with 8 bases between the two germline ends. The germline gives CDR1 SGHVS, CDR2 FQNEAQ. The CDR3 region is CASSLVSSAKNIQYF. The CDR3 DNA follows: TGTGCCAGCAGCTTAGTATCTAGCGCCAAAAACATTCAGTACTTC. The full variable domain, with the rest looked up from reference TRBV7-8 and TRBJ2-4, is GAGVSQSPRYKVAKRGQDVALRCDPISGHVSLFWYQQALGQGPEFLTYFQNEAQLDKSGLPSDRFFAERPEGSVSTLKIQRTQQEDSAVYLCASSLVSSAKNIQYFGAGTRLSVL.

This sequence joins TRBV7-9 and TRBJ2-7; D is ambiguous. Trimming shortened V by 5 bases and J by 4 bases, and 9 bases separated the two germline ends. The CDR3 sequence is 12 residues long. The germline V gene encodes CDR1 SEHNR and CDR2 FQNEAQ (reference sequence). This chain's CDR3 is CASSPYMYEQYF. DNA of the CDR3: TGTGCCAGCAGCCCGTACATGTACGAGCAGTACTTC.

Concerning this clonotype itself: The junction departs from germline at one end; a sequencing error may be responsible. The V and J genes are TRBV5-6 and TRBJ2-7; no firm D call. Germline V lookup: CDR1 SGHDT, CDR2 YYEEEE. This CDR3 has 14 amino acids. CDR3 DNA: TGTGCCAGCAGCTTGGGGGCGGCACACTACGAACAGTACTTC. Protein product: CASSLGAAHYEQYF.

This clonotype was counted a few times. V and J are TRBV6-2 or TRBV6-3 and TRBJ2-7; TRBD2 aligns across 8 bases. This CDR3 is 14 amino acids long. Trimming cost V 6 bases and J 3 bases; bases outside gene matches: 7. Per the germline V gene, CDR1 is MNHEY and CDR2 is SVGEGT. CDR3 residues: CASSWGLAGYEQYF. In DNA, the CDR3 is TGTGCCAGCAGCTGGGGGCTAGCGGGCTACGAGCAGTACTTC.

As concerns this clonotype: One end of the junction does not line up with germline, which may come from a read error. The chain couples TRBV6-1 to TRBJ1-6; no definite D call. Germline lookup yields CDR1 MNHNS and CDR2 SASEGT. This CDR3 is 16 amino acids long. The CDR3 DNA reads TGTGCCAGCAGAGCACAAGACGGCAGCTATAATTCACCCCTCCAGTTT. Amino acids: CASRAQDGSYNSPLQF.

The chain couples TRBV4-2 to TRBJ2-7, with D possibly matching TRBD2 (6 bases). The CDR3 runs to 16 residues. The germline CDR1 and CDR2 sequences are LGHNA and YNFKEQ. V was clipped by 5 bases and J by 6 bases, with 23 bases between them. The CDR3, as DNA: TGTGCCAGCAGCTGCGCGGACGCGACTAGACAATCCGAGCAGTACTTC. This translates into CASSCADATRQSEQYF.

This clonotype has a single count. A clone one base away is much larger, so this may be a read error. This rearrangement joins TRBV12-3 or TRBV12-4 to TRBJ2-7; D is undetermined. Trimming shortened V by 8 bases and J by 3 bases, and 20 bases separated the two germline ends. CDR3 size: 15 residues. Here the CDR3 reads CASHSGLGFHYEQYF. The CDR3 DNA reads TGTGCCAGCCATTCTGGTCTAGGATTCCACTACGAGCAGTACTTC.

Notes on this clonotype: Just one base apart from a much larger clone, this may be a read error. The J gene is TRBJ1-5, the V gene TRBV6-5; D gene uncertain. This CDR3 is 14 amino acids long. The germline V gene has CDR1 MNHEY and CDR2 SVGAGI. V lost 8 bases and J 1 base, leaving 12 bases between the germline ends. CDR3 sequence: CASGSLQSNQPQHF. The CDR3 nucleotides are TGTGCCAGCGGTTCCCTCCAGAGCAATCAGCCCCAGCATTTT.

This clonotype was seen more than once but under ten times. The chain is built from TRBV7-8 and TRBJ2-1; weak D call: TRBD2 (6 bases). This CDR3 contains 18 residues. The germline V and J ends were trimmed by 0 bases and 4 bases, with 19 bases remaining between them. Germline CDR1 is SGHVS and CDR2 is FQNEAQ. The CDR3, as DNA: TGTGCCAGCAGCTTAGCGGAACCTACTAGCTGGCCTTACAATGAGCAGTTCTTC. It encodes CASSLAEPTSWPYNEQFF.

This clonotype appeared a single time. A much larger clone lies a single base off, so this may be a read error. The chain has TRBV6-5 and TRBJ1-2, with 7 bases matching TRBD1. Germline V gene data show CDR1 as MNHEY and CDR2 as SVGAGI. CDR3 size: 14 residues. V lost 6 bases, J lost 8 bases, and 12 bases stayed unmatched. The CDR3 sequence is CASRPIGRGAGYTF. DNA of the CDR3: TGTGCCAGCAGACCGATAGGCAGGGGGGCGGGCTACACCTTC.

In the case of this clonotype: Mismatch with germline at one junction end may stem from a read error. The chain is built from TRBV29-1 and TRBJ2-7; TRBD2 matches 8 bases. This CDR3 has 12 amino acids. The germline CDR1 and CDR2 sequences are SQVTM and ANQGSEA. The CDR3 DNA follows: TGCGGCGTCGGACTAGCTGGAAACGAGCAGTACTTC. Translated: CGVGLAGNEQYF.